This T cell receptor beta chain was recovered during a study of T cell responses to AZD1222 COVID-19 vaccine listed by TCRdb under 2021. Regarding the research as a whole: TCR sequencing covered 230 to 250 trial participants: roughly 200 given two doses of AZD1222 and 26 given two doses of MenACWY control vaccine. Trial participants were enrolled by age into 18-55, 56-69 and 70-plus year subgroups, with around 150, 28 and 57 TCR-sequenced participants respectively.

Concerning this clone: Its antigen is not yet known. It has no much larger one-base neighbor in the sample; base qualities were not kept.

The CDR3 spans 14 residues, from the cysteine through the phenylalanine. Only CDR3 DNA is held: 42 bases, read in frame from base 1. V lost 6 bases and J lost 4 bases; the stretch between them is 15 bases long. Via the germline V gene, CDR1 is MDHEN and CDR2 SYDVKM. Study-wide findings and limitations: Conclusions about previously exposed vaccinees are limited, since just a handful of AZD1222 recipients were seropositive for SARS-CoV-2 at baseline. Because no samples from the day 14 peak response were available, repertoires could be characterized only after the peak T cell response. The vaccine-associated CD4 TCRs covered the entire spike protein, and the dominant responses fell in regions 160-218 and 743-854. After two AZD1222 doses, both the breadth and the depth of spike-specific TCRs were significantly higher than at day 0 and than in MenACWY recipients. Reportedly, close to half of the unique spike-specific TCRs recognized epitopes lying outside the regions that are mutated in the B.1.351 and B.1.1.7 variants. Most participants were white British and females outnumbered males, and the authors suggested that clonal diversity may have been underestimated. The 56-69-year group was small, and its depth increase did not reach significance, likely because of low power.

The CDR3 regions of human TCRbeta chains were analyzed by immunosequencing. From the authors' description of their analysis: Repertoire TCRs were matched against a reference library of SARS-CoV-2-specific TCRs generated with the MIRA antigen-specificity platform. Breadth was defined as the fraction of unique TCRs that were SARS-CoV-2-associated. Depth was defined as the fraction of total T cells that were SARS-CoV-2-associated. Using the MIRA data, every spike-specific TCR was mapped to the spike region that the TCR reacted to and assigned to either a CD4 or a CD8 class. Log10-transformed breadth and depth values were compared by one-way ANOVA with Sidak's multiple comparisons tests. TCRdb retrieved this table from immuneACCESS and kept in-frame rearrangements only. Not all clones are present; in checked studies, unresolved V genes account for under half, and no reason is known for the remainder. V, J and clone size derive from that table, while D and trimming were established from the DNA sequence. Across this sample there are more than 150,000 clones, with 88% seen only once. Roughly 27% of the sample comes from the top ten.

Per the publication, the time point label means: about 28 days (+/-7) after the second vaccine dose. AZD1222 recipients given second doses at about 4 weeks or at about 12 weeks were pooled, since spike-specific TCR depth and breadth were not found to differ between the two schedules. Samples from vaccinated people were obtained from the UK trials COV001 and COV002, which included a single-blind randomized controlled phase 2/3 trial of AZD1222 (ChAdOx1 nCoV-19) in healthy adults. Trial participant PBMC samples were collected at day 0 and day 28 after the second dose for TCRbeta chain sequencing. The TCR sequence derives from an adult who received the AZD1222 COVID-19 vaccine. The chain is assembled from TRBV28 and TRBJ1-2, with no confidently assigned D gene. Specimen: peripheral blood, collected 28 days after the second AZD1222 dose. Here is the DNA: TGTGCCAGCAGGTCGGAGGGTGCTTCCTATGGCTACACCTTC. It translates to CASRSEGASYGYTF.